This T cell receptor (beta chain) was sequenced in a study of blood T cells in healthy people across ages. The germline V and J ends were trimmed by 0 bases and 7 bases, with 12 bases remaining between them. This CDR3 contains 14 residues. Germline V lookup: CDR1 MNHEY, CDR2 SVGEGT. For the second PCR, which ran for roughly 6 to 12 cycles, a sample-barcoded 5' primer and a J-beta primer mix were used. MiXCR, applied by TCRdb to the 5' RACE reads, yields one record per CDR3 protein. The table shows approximately 580,000 distinct CDR3 sequences, with under 30% occurring only once. Findings of the study overall: The recorded TCR beta diversity per million T cells decreased in a roughly linear manner with age.

On this clonotype itself: Its antigen is currently unknown.

The same data also contributed to another study, on T cells of mothers and their children. That publication notes: In cDNA synthesis, all of the extracted RNA was used at around 1.5 ug per 15 ul. Related and unrelated pairs show similar thymic shaping of TCR recombination output.

The chain uses TRBV6-2 or TRBV6-3 and TRBJ1-1; a weak D match, TRBD1 (5 bases). Sample: blood. The receptor was derived from a boy aged 10-17 years in good health. The DNA of the CDR3 is TGTGCCAGCAGTTACTCGTGGGGGAATTATGAAGCTTTCTTT. Residues: CASSYSWGNYEAFF.